Below are 4 T cell receptor beta chains sequenced from a single sample in a study of blood T cell repertoires in COVID-19. The repertoire was sequenced with immunoSEQ multiplex PCR; TCRdb's copy has only in-frame clones and lacks some. Among tens of thousands of clones, 89% were seen once, and the ten largest hold over 5%. Sequenced sample: peripheral blood. These receptors were taken from a man aged 55 to 70 with COVID-19, enrolled during active disease.

The V call is TRBV11-2, the J call TRBJ1-1; 10 bases are a match to TRBD1. CDR3 length: 13 residues. V was clipped by 5 bases and J by 7 bases; unmatched bases: 4. Germline loops: CDR1 SGHAT, CDR2 FQNNGV. CDR3 loop: CASSPGQGGEAFF. CDR3 in DNA: TGTGCCAGCAGCCCTGGACAGGGGGGTGAAGCTTTCTTT.

This chain uses TRBV25-1 with TRBJ1-4; D possibly corresponds to TRBD1 (5 bases). V was clipped by 7 bases and J by 7 bases, with 19 bases between them. The length of the CDR3 is 15 residues. Germline CDR1 and CDR2: MGHDK and SYGVNS. Here the CDR3 reads CASTKGGQGGEKLFF. The CDR3 nucleotides are TGTGCCAGCACCAAAGGAGGCCAGGGAGGTGAAAAACTGTTTTTT.

This chain joins TRBV19 and TRBJ2-7; weak D call: TRBD2 (5 bases). CDR1 is LNHDA and CDR2 is SQIVND in the germline V gene (reference sequence). The CDR3 sequence is 15 residues long. With 5 bases removed from V and 3 bases from J, the gap between germline ends came to 17 bases. The CDR3 reads CASSRRAEGFYEQYF. Here the CDR3 DNA reads TGTGCCAGTAGTCGCCGAGCGGAAGGATTCTACGAGCAGTACTTC.

V and J are TRBV5-1 and TRBJ2-5; perhaps TRBD2 as D (6 bases). The CDR3 contains 15 residues. Germline CDR1 reads SGHRS; CDR2 reads YFSETQ. Trimming removed 1 base from V and 1 base from J, with 11 bases in between. This chain's CDR3 is CASSLWAGSQETQYF. Here the CDR3 DNA reads TGCGCCAGCAGCTTGTGGGCGGGGTCCCAAGAGACCCAGTACTTC.